This T cell receptor beta chain was observed in a study of sequential checkpoint blockade in melanoma. Sequenced by immunoSEQ multiplex PCR; TCRdb stores in-frame clones only, minus some. This sample carries about 12,000 clones, nearly 80% of them seen once, and the ten largest clones take under 60%. Treatment of the sample: randomized to nivolumab then ipilimumab (arm A) or the reverse (arm B). From thawed PBMCs, live CD3+CD8+ cells negative for CD19 and CD56 were sorted. Germline V lookup: CDR1 MGHRA, CDR2 YSYEKL. CDR3 size: 15 residues. V was shortened by 1 base and J by 2 bases, with 10 bases between the two germline ends.

The J gene is TRBJ2-3, the V gene TRBV4-1; no clear D gene. The clonotype originates from a human donor with melanoma. The sequences come from CD8+ T cells sorted from blood (inferred from file names), collected from a patient given nivolumab and ipilimumab in sequence. Here the CDR3 reads CASSQVFPSTDTQYF. The CDR3 DNA follows: TGCGCCAGCAGCCAAGTTTTCCCCTCCACAGATACGCAGTATTTT.